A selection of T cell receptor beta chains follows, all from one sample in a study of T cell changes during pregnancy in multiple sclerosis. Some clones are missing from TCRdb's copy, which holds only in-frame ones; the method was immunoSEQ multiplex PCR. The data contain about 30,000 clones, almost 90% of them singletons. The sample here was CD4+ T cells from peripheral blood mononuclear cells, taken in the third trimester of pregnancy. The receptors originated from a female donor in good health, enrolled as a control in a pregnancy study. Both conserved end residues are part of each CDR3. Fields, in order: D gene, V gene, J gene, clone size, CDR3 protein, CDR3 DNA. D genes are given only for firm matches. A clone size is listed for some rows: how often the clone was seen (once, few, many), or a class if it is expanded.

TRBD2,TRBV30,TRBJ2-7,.,CAWSMGGSYEQYF,TGTGCCTGGAGTATGGGCGGGAGCTACGAGCAGTACTTC
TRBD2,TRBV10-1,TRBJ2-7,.,CASSDRAGDAYEQYF,TGCGCCAGCAGTGATCGGGCGGGGGACGCCTACGAGCAGTACTTC
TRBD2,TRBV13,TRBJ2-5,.,CASSLGLAGQETQYF,TGTGCCAGCAGCTTGGGACTAGCGGGCCAAGAGACCCAGTACTTC
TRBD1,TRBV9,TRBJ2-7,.,CASRQFTGGHYEQYF,TGTGCCAGCAGACAATTTACAGGGGGTCACTACGAGCAGTACTTC
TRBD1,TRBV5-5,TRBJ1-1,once,CASSFGQGGTEAFF,TGTGCCAGCAGCTTCGGACAGGGGGGGACTGAAGCTTTCTTT
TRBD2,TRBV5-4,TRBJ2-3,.,CASSFSGGAEDTQYF,TGTGCCAGCAGCTTTAGCGGGGGGGCAGAAGATACGCAGTATTTT
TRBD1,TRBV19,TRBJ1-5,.,CASSIGTGRNQPQHF,TGTGCCAGTAGTATAGGGACAGGGAGAAACCAGCCCCAGCATTTT
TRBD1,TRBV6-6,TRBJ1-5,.,CASSHGTGNQPQHF,TGTGCCAGCAGCCATGGGACAGGAAATCAGCCCCAGCATTTT
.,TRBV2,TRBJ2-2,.,CASAGEGVGELFF,TGTGCCAGCGCTGGGGAAGGGGTCGGGGAGCTGTTTTTT
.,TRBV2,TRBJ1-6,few,CASSEASPLHF,TGTGCCAGCAGTGAGGCTTCACCCCTCCACTTT
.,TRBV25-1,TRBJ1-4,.,CASSEGVAPGEKLFF,TGTGCCAGCAGTGAAGGAGTCGCTCCCGGTGAAAAACTGTTTTTT
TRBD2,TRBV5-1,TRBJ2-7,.,CASSLGGRAYEQYF,TGCGCCAGCAGCTTAGGTGGGAGGGCCTACGAGCAGTACTTC
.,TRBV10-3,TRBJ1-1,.,CASRRQPNTEAFF,TGTGCCAGTAGGAGGCAGCCGAACACTGAAGCTTTCTTT
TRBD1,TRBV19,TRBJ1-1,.,CASMGQGVAEAFF,TGTGCCAGTATGGGACAGGGGGTAGCTGAAGCTTTCTTT
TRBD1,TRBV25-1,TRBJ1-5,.,CASTAGGGQPQHF,TGTGCCAGCACGGCAGGGGGCGGTCAGCCCCAGCATTTT
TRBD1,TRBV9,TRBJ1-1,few,CASSAMTGSITEAFF,TGTGCCAGCAGCGCTATGACAGGGTCGATTACTGAAGCTTTCTTT
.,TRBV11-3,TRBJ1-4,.,CASSLATGPNEKLFF,TGTGCCAGCAGCTTAGCCACAGGGCCTAATGAAAAACTGTTTTTT
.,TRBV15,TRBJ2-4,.,CATSSKGLAKNIQYF,TGTGCCACCAGCAGCAAGGGGCTCGCCAAAAACATTCAGTACTTC
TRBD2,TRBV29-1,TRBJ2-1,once,CSVAARGGETNEQFF,TGCAGCGTTGCGGCCCGTGGGGGGGAAACAAATGAGCAGTTCTTC
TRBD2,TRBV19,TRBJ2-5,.,CASSRGLAGEETQYF,TGTGCCAGTAGTAGAGGACTAGCGGGAGAGGAGACCCAGTACTTC